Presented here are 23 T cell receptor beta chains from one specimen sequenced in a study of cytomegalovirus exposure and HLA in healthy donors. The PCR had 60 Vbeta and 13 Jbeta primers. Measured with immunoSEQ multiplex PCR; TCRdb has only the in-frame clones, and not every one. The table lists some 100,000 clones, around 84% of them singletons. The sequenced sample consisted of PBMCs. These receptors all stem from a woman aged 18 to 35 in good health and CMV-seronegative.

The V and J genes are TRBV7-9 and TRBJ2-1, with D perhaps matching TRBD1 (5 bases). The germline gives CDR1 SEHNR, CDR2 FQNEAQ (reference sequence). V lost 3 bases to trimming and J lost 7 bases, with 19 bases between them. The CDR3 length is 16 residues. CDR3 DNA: TGTGCCAGCAGCTTTTCGGCAGGGCCGTTCTGGAATGAGCAGTTCTTC. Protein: CASSFSAGPFWNEQFF.

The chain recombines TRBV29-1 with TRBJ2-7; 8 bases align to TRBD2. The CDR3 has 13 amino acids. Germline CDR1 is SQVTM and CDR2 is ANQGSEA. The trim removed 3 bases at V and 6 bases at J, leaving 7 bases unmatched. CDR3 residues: CSVDGAGGGEQYF. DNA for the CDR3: TGCAGCGTTGATGGGGCGGGAGGAGGCGAGCAGTACTTC.

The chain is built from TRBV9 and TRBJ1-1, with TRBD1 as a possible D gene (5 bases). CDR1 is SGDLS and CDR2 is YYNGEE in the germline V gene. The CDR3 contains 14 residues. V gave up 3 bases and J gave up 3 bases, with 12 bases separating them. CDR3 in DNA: TGTGCCAGCAGCGGCCCGGGGGTGGACACTGAAGCTTTCTTT. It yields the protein CASSGPGVDTEAFF.

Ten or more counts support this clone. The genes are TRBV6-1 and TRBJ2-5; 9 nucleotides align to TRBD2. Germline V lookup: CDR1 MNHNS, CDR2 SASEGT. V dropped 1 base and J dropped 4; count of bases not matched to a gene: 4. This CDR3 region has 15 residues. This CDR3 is CASSEGAGGPETQYF. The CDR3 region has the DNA TGTGCCAGCAGTGAAGGGGCGGGGGGGCCAGAGACCCAGTACTTC.

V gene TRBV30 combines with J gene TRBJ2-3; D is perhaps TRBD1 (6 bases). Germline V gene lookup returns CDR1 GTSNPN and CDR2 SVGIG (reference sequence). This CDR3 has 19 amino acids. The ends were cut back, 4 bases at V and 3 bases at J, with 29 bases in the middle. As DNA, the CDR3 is TGTGCCTGGACCCGAGGACAGCCCGGGTGGCTGCGGTTGACAGATACGCAGTATTTT. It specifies CAWTRGQPGWLRLTDTQYF.

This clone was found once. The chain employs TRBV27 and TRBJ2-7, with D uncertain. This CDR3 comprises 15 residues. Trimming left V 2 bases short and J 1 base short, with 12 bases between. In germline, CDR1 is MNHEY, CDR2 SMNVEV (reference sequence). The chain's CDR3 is CASSLRFSLSYEQYF. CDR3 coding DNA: TGTGCCAGCAGTTTACGATTCTCACTATCCTACGAGCAGTACTTC.

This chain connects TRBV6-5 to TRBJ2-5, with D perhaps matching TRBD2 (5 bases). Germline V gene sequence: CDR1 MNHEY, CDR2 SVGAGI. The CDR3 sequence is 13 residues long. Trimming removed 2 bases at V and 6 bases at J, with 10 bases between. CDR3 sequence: CASSYGREQTQYF. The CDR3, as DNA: TGTGCCAGCAGTTACGGTCGGGAACAGACCCAGTACTTC.

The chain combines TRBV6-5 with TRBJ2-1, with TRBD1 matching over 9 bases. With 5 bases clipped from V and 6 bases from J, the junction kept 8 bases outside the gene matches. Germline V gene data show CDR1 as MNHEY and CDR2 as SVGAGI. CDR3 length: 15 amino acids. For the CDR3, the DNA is TGTGCCAGCAGTCGTCCGGGACAGGGAGGCAATGAGCAGTTCTTC. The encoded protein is CASSRPGQGGNEQFF.

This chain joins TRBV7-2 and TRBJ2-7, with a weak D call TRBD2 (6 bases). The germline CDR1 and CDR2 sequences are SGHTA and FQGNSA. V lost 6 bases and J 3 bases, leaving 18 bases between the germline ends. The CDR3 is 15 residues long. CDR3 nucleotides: TGTGCCAGCAGATCAGCCGGGACTTGGAGCTACGAGCAGTACTTC. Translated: CASRSAGTWSYEQYF.

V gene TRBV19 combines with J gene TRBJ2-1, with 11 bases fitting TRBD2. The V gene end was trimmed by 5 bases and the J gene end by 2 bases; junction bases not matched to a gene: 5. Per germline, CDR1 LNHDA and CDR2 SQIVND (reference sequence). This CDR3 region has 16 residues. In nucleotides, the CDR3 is TGTGCCAGTAGTTACACGGGACTAGCGGCCTACAATGAGCAGTTCTTC. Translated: CASSYTGLAAYNEQFF.

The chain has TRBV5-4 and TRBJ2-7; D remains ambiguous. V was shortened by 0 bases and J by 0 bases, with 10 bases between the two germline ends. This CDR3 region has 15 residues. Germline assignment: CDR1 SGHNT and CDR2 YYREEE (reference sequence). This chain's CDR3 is CASSLDLGSSYEQYF. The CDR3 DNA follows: TGTGCCAGCAGCTTGGACCTAGGCAGCTCCTACGAGCAGTACTTC.

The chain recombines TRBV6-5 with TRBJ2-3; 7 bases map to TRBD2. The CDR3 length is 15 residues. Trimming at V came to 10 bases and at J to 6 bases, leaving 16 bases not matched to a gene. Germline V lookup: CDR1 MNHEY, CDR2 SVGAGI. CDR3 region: CATHRTRELWDTQYF. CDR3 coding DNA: TGTGCCACTCACAGGACTAGAGAATTATGGGATACGCAGTATTTT.

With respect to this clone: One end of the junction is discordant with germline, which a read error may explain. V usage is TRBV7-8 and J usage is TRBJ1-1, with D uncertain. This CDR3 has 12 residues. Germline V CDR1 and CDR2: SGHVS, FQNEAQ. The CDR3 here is CAGSSRVTEAFF. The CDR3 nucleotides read TGTGCCGGCAGCTCCCGGGTAACTGAAGCTTTCTTT.

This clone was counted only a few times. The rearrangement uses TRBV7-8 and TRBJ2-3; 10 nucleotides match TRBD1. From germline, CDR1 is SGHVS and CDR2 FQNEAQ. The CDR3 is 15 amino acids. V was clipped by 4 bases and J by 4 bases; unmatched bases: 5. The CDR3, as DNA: TGTGCCAGCAGCTACCGGGACAGGGGATCAGATACGCAGTATTTT. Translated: CASSYRDRGSDTQYF.

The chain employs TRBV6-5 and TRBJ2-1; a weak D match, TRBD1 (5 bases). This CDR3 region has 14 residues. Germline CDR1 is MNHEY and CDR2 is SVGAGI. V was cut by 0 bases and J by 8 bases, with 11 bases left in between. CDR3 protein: CASSYSQGRDEQFF. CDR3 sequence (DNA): TGTGCCAGCAGTTACTCGCAGGGTAGGGATGAGCAGTTCTTC.

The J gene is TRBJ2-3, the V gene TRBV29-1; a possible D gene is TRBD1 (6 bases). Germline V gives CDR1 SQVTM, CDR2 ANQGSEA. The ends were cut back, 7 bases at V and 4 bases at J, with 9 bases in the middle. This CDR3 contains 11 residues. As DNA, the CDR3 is TGCAGCGCCCACAGGGCAGATACGCAGTATTTT. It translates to CSAHRADTQYF.

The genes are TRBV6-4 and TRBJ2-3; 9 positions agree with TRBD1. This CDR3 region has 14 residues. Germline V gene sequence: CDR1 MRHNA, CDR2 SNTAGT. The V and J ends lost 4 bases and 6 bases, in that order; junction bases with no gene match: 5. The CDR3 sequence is CASSAGTGTDTQYF. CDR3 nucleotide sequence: TGTGCCAGCAGTGCGGGGACAGGGACGGATACGCAGTATTTT.

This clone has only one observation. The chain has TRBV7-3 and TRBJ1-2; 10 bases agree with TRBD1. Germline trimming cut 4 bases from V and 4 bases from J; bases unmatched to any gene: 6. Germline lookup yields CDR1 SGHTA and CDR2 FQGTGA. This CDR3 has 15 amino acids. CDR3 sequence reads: CASSSTGGAGYGYTF. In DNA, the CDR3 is TGTGCCAGCAGCTCGACAGGGGGCGCTGGCTATGGCTACACCTTC.

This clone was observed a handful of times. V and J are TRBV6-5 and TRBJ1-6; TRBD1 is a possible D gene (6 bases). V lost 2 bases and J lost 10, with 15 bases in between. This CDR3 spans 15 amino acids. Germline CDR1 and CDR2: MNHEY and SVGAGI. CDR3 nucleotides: TGTGCCAGCAGTTACACGCAGGGGAGTTTATCACCCCTCCACTTT. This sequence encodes CASSYTQGSLSPLHF.

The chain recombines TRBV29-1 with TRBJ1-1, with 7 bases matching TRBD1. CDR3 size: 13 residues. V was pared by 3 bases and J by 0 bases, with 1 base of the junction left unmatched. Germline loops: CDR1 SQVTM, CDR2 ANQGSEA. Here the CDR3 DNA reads TGCAGCGTTGAGGGACAGATGAACACTGAAGCTTTCTTT. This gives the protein CSVEGQMNTEAFF.

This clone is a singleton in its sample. As DNA, the CDR3 is TGTGCCAGCAGTGAAGCAGGGGATCACAATGAGCAGTTCTTC. Protein sequence: CASSEAGDHNEQFF. The rearrangement uses TRBV25-1 and TRBJ2-1, with D possibly TRBD1 on 6 matching bases. CDR1 is MGHDK, CDR2 SYGVNS, per germline. Trimming removed 2 bases from V and 5 bases from J, with 10 bases in between. The CDR3 length is 14 residues.

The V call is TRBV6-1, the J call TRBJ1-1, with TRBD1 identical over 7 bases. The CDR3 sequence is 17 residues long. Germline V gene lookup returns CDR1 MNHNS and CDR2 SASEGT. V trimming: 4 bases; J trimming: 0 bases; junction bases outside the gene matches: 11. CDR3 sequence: CASSGLNRDSLNTEAFF. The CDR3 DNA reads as TGTGCCAGCAGTGGACTCAACCGGGACAGCTTGAACACTGAAGCTTTCTTT.

CDR3 in amino acids: CASSLGQVNYGYTF. CDR3 DNA: TGCGCCAGCAGCTTGGGACAGGTGAACTATGGCTACACCTTC. V is TRBV4-3 and J is TRBJ1-2, with TRBD1 matching over 8 bases. After removal of 5 bases from V and 2 bases from J, the junction contained 4 bases not matched to a gene. Germline V gives CDR1 LGHNA, CDR2 YSLEER. This CDR3 contains 14 residues.